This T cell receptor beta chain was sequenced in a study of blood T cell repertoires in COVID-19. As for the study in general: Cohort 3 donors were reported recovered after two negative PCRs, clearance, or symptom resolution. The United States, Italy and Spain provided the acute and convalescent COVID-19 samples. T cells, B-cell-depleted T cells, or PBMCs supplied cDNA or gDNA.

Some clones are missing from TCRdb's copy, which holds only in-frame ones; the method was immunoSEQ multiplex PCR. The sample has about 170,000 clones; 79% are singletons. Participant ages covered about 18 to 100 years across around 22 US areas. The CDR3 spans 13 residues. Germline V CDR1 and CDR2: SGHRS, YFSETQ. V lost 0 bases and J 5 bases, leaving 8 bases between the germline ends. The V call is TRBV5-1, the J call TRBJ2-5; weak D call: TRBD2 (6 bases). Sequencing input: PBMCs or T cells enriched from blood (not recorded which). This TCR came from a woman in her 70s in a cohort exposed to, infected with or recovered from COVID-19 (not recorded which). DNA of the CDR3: TGCGCCAGCAGCTTGGGCCTAGCGGAGACCCAGTACTTC. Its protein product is CASSLGLAETQYF.